These 32 T cell receptor beta chains were sequenced from one sample in a study of CD8+ T cells in alopecia areata. Treatment described: oral pan-JAK inhibitor, 5-10 mg twice daily. cDNA prepared by RNA extraction and subsequent reverse transcription served as the template for sequencing. Sequencing was performed with immunoSEQ multiplex PCR; in TCRdb, only in-frame clones are kept and a portion is missing. The data hold about 190,000 clones, with approximately 67% observed a single time. This material consisted of CD4+ T cells sorted from blood, taken between weeks 49 and 50, from a patient treated with tofacitinib. The receptor source for this set is a human donor with alopecia areata.

The genes are TRBV27 and TRBJ1-2; possible D gene TRBD1, 5 bases. CDR1 is MNHEY and CDR2 is SMNVEV in the germline V gene (reference sequence). The CDR3 has 14 residues. V was trimmed by 5 bases and J by 2 bases, leaving 12 bases between them. DNA for the CDR3: TGTGCCAGCAGTCCGGGACCGATAAACTATGGCTACACCTTC. This gives the protein CASSPGPINYGYTF.

This chain joins TRBV5-1 and TRBJ2-5; weak D call: TRBD2 (5 bases). Trimming stripped 4 bases from V and 4 bases from J, with 17 bases between. This CDR3 contains 15 residues. CDR1 is SGHRS and CDR2 is YFSETQ in the germline V gene. The CDR3 bases are TGCGCCAGCAGCGCCCGGGGTGAAGGAATAGAGACCCAGTACTTC. Protein sequence: CASSARGEGIETQYF.

The sample holds a few counts of this clone. The chain recombines TRBV4-3 with TRBJ1-1; D is ambiguous. The CDR3 extends over 13 amino acids. The V end lost 0 bases, the J end lost 6 bases, and 8 bases lay between the germline ends. Per germline, CDR1 LGHNA and CDR2 YSLEER. The CDR3 nucleotides read TGCGCCAGCAGCCAAGACAGGTCTGCTGAAGCTTTCTTT. Its translation: CASSQDRSAEAFF.

In its sample, this clone was seen a few times. The J gene is TRBJ1-2, the V gene TRBV29-1; no definite D call. Trimming shortened V by 4 bases and J by 7 bases, and 13 bases separated the two germline ends. There are 12 residues in the CDR3. Germline CDR1 is SQVTM and CDR2 is ANQGSEA. CDR3 sequence (DNA): TGCAGCGTTGGGACCGAACCTAGTGGCTACACCTTC. It yields the protein CSVGTEPSGYTF.

The chain links TRBV29-1 to TRBJ1-5; the D is unclear. Trimming removed 6 bases at V and 4 bases at J, with 16 bases between. Germline CDR1 reads SQVTM; CDR2 reads ANQGSEA. CDR3 size: 14 residues. The CDR3 DNA sequence: TGCAGCGTATCGCTTGGAGGAGGGAATCAGCCCCAGCATTTT. Protein product: CSVSLGGGNQPQHF. Using reference TRBV29-1 and TRBJ1-5 for the parts outside the CDR3, the full variable domain is SAVISQKPSRDICQRGTSLTIQCQVDSQVTMMFWYRQQPGQSLTLIATANQGSEATYESGFVIDKFPISRPNLTFSTLTVSNMSPEDSSIYLCSVSLGGGNQPQHFGDGTRLSIL.

V usage is TRBV20-1 and J usage is TRBJ2-3; D not resolved. In germline, CDR1 is DFQATT, CDR2 SNEGSKA (reference sequence). Trimming shortened V by 3 bases and J by 6 bases, and 4 bases separated the two germline ends. The CDR3 is 10 residues long. Here the CDR3 DNA reads TGCAGTGCTAGCTTGGATACGCAGTATTTT. Translating it yields CSASLDTQYF.

The chain joins TRBV2 to TRBJ2-2; weak D call: TRBD1 (6 bases). This CDR3 spans 14 amino acids. Germline-derived CDR1 and CDR2 are SNHLY and FYNNEI. Trimming left V 4 bases short and J 2 bases short, with 8 bases between. CDR3 sequence reads: CASSGDTNTGELFF. CDR3 coding DNA: TGTGCCAGCAGTGGGGACACTAACACCGGGGAGCTGTTTTTT.

The genes are TRBV18 and TRBJ1-1, with D perhaps matching TRBD1 (5 bases). Trimming removed 1 base from V and 3 bases from J, with 24 bases in between. Germline-derived CDR1 and CDR2 are KGHSH and LQKENI. The length of the CDR3 is 19 residues. The CDR3 protein is CASSPRIVEGPVTDTEAFF. The CDR3 DNA sequence: TGTGCCAGCTCACCACGGATTGTTGAGGGGCCCGTCACGGACACTGAAGCTTTCTTT. The whole variable domain, remainder taken from reference TRBV18 and TRBJ1-1, is NAGVMQNPRHLVRRRGQEARLRCSPMKGHSHVYWYRQLPEEGLKFMVYLQKENIIDESGMPKERFSAEFPKEGPSILRIQQVVRGDSAAYFCASSPRIVEGPVTDTEAFFGQGTRLTVV.

This clone appeared a few times. The gene calls are TRBV30 and TRBJ1-2, with D unclear. Germline assignment: CDR1 GTSNPN and CDR2 SVGIG (reference sequence). CDR3 length equals 12 residues. Between the trimmed V and J ends, which lost 2 bases and 4 bases, there was a span of 8 bases. CDR3 amino acids: CAWSSRVYGYTF. The CDR3 nucleotides read TGTGCCTGGAGTAGCCGGGTCTATGGCTACACCTTC.

The J gene is TRBJ2-3, the V gene TRBV19; no definite D call. The CDR3 sequence is 13 residues long. Germline V gives CDR1 LNHDA, CDR2 SQIVND (reference sequence). Trimming removed 10 bases from V and 2 bases from J, with 13 bases in between. Here the CDR3 DNA reads TGTGCCACCAAGACAAGAACCACAGATACGCAGTATTTT. This encodes CATKTRTTDTQYF.

The chain employs TRBV19 and TRBJ2-7; D perhaps matches TRBD1 (6 bases). From germline, CDR1 is LNHDA and CDR2 SQIVND (reference sequence). The length of the CDR3 is 12 residues. Trimming pared 7 bases from V and 1 base from J, leaving 8 bases between. The CDR3 spells CASTGQSYEQYF. CDR3 in DNA: TGTGCCAGTACTGGACAGTCCTACGAGCAGTACTTC.

This clone is labeled as medium-sized. The V and J genes are TRBV7-9 and TRBJ1-5; D ambiguous. The CDR3 has 14 amino acids. Germline V gives CDR1 SEHNR, CDR2 FQNEAQ (reference sequence). Trimming took off 5 bases at V and 3 bases at J, with 11 bases between the two ends. The CDR3 region has the DNA TGTGCCAGCAGCGATCCGGGGTCCAATCAGCCCCAGCATTTT. Amino acid sequence: CASSDPGSNQPQHF.

The V gene is TRBV7-8, the J gene TRBJ2-1; D is unclear. V was pared by 7 bases and J by 7 bases, with 17 bases between. Germline loops: CDR1 SGHVS, CDR2 FQNEAQ. CDR3 length: 14 amino acids. The DNA for the CDR3 is TGTGCCAGCATGGTTCTCGTCGGCCGGAATGAGCAGTTCTTC. This codes for CASMVLVGRNEQFF.

This chain uses TRBV7-9 with TRBJ2-7, with a tentative D call TRBD1 (6 bases). CDR3 length equals 14 residues. The V end was cut by 1 base, the J end by 2 bases, with 9 bases between. Germline CDR1 and CDR2: SEHNR and FQNEAQ (reference sequence). The CDR3 nucleotides read TGTGCCAGCAGCTTAGAAGGGGGAACCTACGAGCAGTACTTC. This translates into CASSLEGGTYEQYF. The full variable domain, in which reference TRBV7-9 and TRBJ2-7 provide the parts outside the CDR3, is DTGVSQNPRHKITKRGQNVTFRCDPISEHNRLYWYRQTLGQGPEFLTYFQNEAQLEKSRLLSDRFSAERPKGSFSTLEIQRTEQGDSAMYLCASSLEGGTYEQYFGPGTRLTVT.

This clone was found many times. The rearrangement joins TRBV19 to TRBJ1-1, with 8 bases fitting TRBD1. The junction had 3 bases not matched to a gene; V was cut back by 8 bases and J by 4 bases. Germline V gene sequence: CDR1 LNHDA, CDR2 SQIVND (reference sequence). This CDR3 comprises 12 residues. The DNA of the CDR3 is TGTGCCAGTCATGGACAGGGCACTGAAGCTTTCTTT. It translates to CASHGQGTEAFF.

This rearrangement joins TRBV28 to TRBJ1-2; D perhaps matches TRBD1 (6 bases). This CDR3 has 14 amino acids. Germline CDR1 and CDR2: MDHEN and SYDVKM. Trimming left V 5 bases short and J 4 bases short, with 14 bases between. The CDR3 sequence is CASSRTARRYGYTF. DNA of the CDR3: TGTGCCAGCAGTAGGACAGCCAGACGCTATGGCTACACCTTC.

Ten or more counts support this clone. This rearrangement joins TRBV29-1 to TRBJ2-7; TRBD2 might be the D (5 bases). Germline CDR1 SQVTM, CDR2 ANQGSEA. The CDR3 length is 12 residues. Trimming cost V 4 bases and J 2 bases, with 9 bases left between them. This chain's CDR3 is CSVVEGAYEQYF. DNA of the CDR3: TGCAGCGTTGTTGAGGGAGCCTACGAGCAGTACTTC.

The rearrangement joins TRBV9 to TRBJ1-3; D uncertain. The CDR3 consists of 13 residues. Germline loops: CDR1 SGDLS, CDR2 YYNGEE. V was cut by 1 base and J by 0 bases, with 2 bases left in between. The CDR3 DNA reads TGTGCCAGCAGCGTATCCTCTGGAAACACCATATATTTT. Residues: CASSVSSGNTIYF.

The chain couples TRBV14 to TRBJ2-2, with a possible D match to TRBD1 (5 bases). Germline CDR1 is SGHDN and CDR2 is FVKESK. Trimming shortened V by 1 base and J by 7 bases, and 10 bases separated the two germline ends. This CDR3 has 14 amino acids. DNA for the CDR3: TGTGCCAGCAGCCAAGTGAGACAGCACGGGGAGCTGTTTTTT. Translated, it gives CASSQVRQHGELFF. Supplemented by reference TRBV14 and TRBJ2-2, the full variable domain reads EAGVTQFPSHSVIEKGQTVTLRCDPISGHDNLYWYRRVMGKEIKFLLHFVKESKQDESGMPNNRFLAERTGGTYSTLKVQPAELEDSGVYFCASSQVRQHGELFFGEGSRLTVL.

A note on this clone: In the same sample, other DNA sequences code for this CDR3. The V and J genes are TRBV14 and TRBJ2-1; D ambiguous. V was cut by 1 base and J by 7 bases, with 8 bases left in between. There are 13 residues in the CDR3. Germline V gives CDR1 SGHDN, CDR2 FVKESK. The CDR3 bases are TGTGCCAGCAGCCAAGTAATTGGGAATGAGCAGTTCTTC. Translated, it gives CASSQVIGNEQFF.

This rearrangement joins TRBV29-1 to TRBJ1-2; D might be TRBD1 (5 bases). CDR3 length: 13 amino acids. Looked up from germline, CDR1 is SQVTM and CDR2 is ANQGSEA. Trimming pared 3 bases from V and 3 bases from J, leaving 11 bases between. The CDR3 region has the DNA TGCAGCGTTGAGAGGGGTTTGGACTATGGCTACACCTTC. Amino acid sequence: CSVERGLDYGYTF.

This rearrangement joins TRBV5-6 to TRBJ2-7; 9 bases match TRBD1. Trimming removed 0 bases from V and 0 bases from J; junction bases left unmatched: 10. Per germline, CDR1 SGHDT and CDR2 YYEEEE. There are 18 residues in the CDR3. CDR3 sequence (DNA): TGTGCCAGCAGCTTGGCCCCCGGGACAGGGCCCACCTCCTACGAGCAGTACTTC. This translates into CASSLAPGTGPTSYEQYF.

This sequence joins TRBV27 and TRBJ1-4, with 10 bases aligning to TRBD1. The CDR3 loop spans 14 amino acids. Germline loops: CDR1 MNHEY, CDR2 SMNVEV (reference sequence). V was clipped by 6 bases and J by 8 bases; unmatched bases: 6. The CDR3 DNA is TGTGCCAGCAGGATGACAGGGGGCAGAGAAAAACTGTTTTTT. Translating gives CASRMTGGREKLFF.

This clone was seen only a few times. The V gene is TRBV5-1, the J gene TRBJ2-5; 11 nucleotides line up with TRBD2. V trimming: 3 bases; J trimming: 4 bases; junction bases outside the gene matches: 2. The CDR3 spans 14 residues. CDR1 and CDR2 from the germline V gene are SGHRS and YFSETQ. The CDR3 reads CASSSLAGGETQYF. In DNA form, the CDR3 reads TGCGCCAGCAGCTCGCTAGCGGGAGGAGAGACCCAGTACTTC.

The genes are TRBV4-1 and TRBJ1-6, with D hard to call. Deletions cut 0 bases from V and 8 bases from J, with 5 bases between. The CDR3 extends over 13 amino acids. Germline CDR1 MGHRA, CDR2 YSYEKL. In DNA form, the CDR3 reads TGCGCCAGCAGCCAAGAGAACTATTCACCCCTCCACTTT. It specifies CASSQENYSPLHF.

The J gene is TRBJ1-6, the V gene TRBV6-5; D is undetermined. Trimming took 7 bases from V and 7 from J, leaving 17 bases between them. Germline lookup yields CDR1 MNHEY and CDR2 SVGAGI. The CDR3 has 15 amino acids. CDR3 amino acids: CASNQLNAPNSPLHF. For the CDR3, the DNA is TGTGCCAGCAACCAACTTAATGCTCCGAATTCACCCCTCCACTTT.

This chain connects TRBV5-1 to TRBJ1-1; no clear D gene. The V and J ends lost 4 bases and 2 bases respectively, with 12 bases between them. The CDR3 has 14 amino acids. From germline, CDR1 is SGHRS and CDR2 YFSETQ. Here the CDR3 DNA reads TGCGCCAGCAGCAAGACATCTACCAACACTGAAGCTTTCTTT. Translated, it gives CASSKTSTNTEAFF.

The chain uses TRBV5-1 and TRBJ2-7; 7 nucleotides agree with TRBD1. The trim removed 4 bases at V and 3 bases at J, leaving 10 bases unmatched. This CDR3 is built from 15 residues. In germline, CDR1 is SGHRS, CDR2 YFSETQ. The CDR3 DNA is TGCGCCAGCAGCCCGCCACTGACAGGGAACTACGAGCAGTACTTC. Translation: CASSPPLTGNYEQYF.

V gene TRBV9 combines with J gene TRBJ2-7; weak D call: TRBD1 (6 bases). V was shortened by 0 bases and J by 3 bases, with 7 bases between the two germline ends. This CDR3 is built from 13 residues. CDR1 and CDR2 (germline): SGDLS, YYNGEE. CDR3 coding DNA: TGTGCCAGCAGCGTAGGACAGGACTACGAGCAGTACTTC. It specifies CASSVGQDYEQYF. Complete variable domain (other parts from reference TRBV9 and TRBJ2-7): DSGVTQTPKHLITATGQRVTLRCSPRSGDLSVYWYQQSLDQGLQFLIQYYNGEERAKGNILERFSAQQFPDLHSELNLSSLELGDSALYFCASSVGQDYEQYFGPGTRLTVT.

The chain joins TRBV27 to TRBJ1-1; weak D call: TRBD1 (5 bases). The length of the CDR3 is 14 residues. Trimming pared 3 bases from V and 5 bases from J, leaving 13 bases between. Germline CDR1 reads MNHEY; CDR2 reads SMNVEV (reference sequence). The CDR3 here is CASSFGARGTEAFF. CDR3 nucleotides: TGTGCCAGCAGTTTTGGGGCGCGGGGGACTGAAGCTTTCTTT.

The rearrangement joins TRBV5-6 to TRBJ2-3; the D call may be TRBD1 or TRBD2 (5 bases each). Germline V gene lookup returns CDR1 SGHDT and CDR2 YYEEEE. V lost 4 bases to trimming and J lost 1 base, with 19 bases between them. The CDR3 has 17 residues. The CDR3 DNA is TGTGCCAGCAGCACCCCACTTGGGGGACCACGCACAGATACGCAGTATTTT. Protein product: CASSTPLGGPRTDTQYF.

The CDR3 DNA is TGTGCCTGGAGCCCGCGGGATTGGACTTTTTTGGGAAACACCATATATTTT. Protein product: CAWSPRDWTFLGNTIYF. The chain has TRBV30 and TRBJ1-3; D uncertain. Germline CDR1 reads GTSNPN; CDR2 reads SVGIG (reference sequence). V was clipped by 3 bases and J by 4 bases, with 22 bases between them. The CDR3 has 17 residues. Variable domain in full (rest from reference TRBV30 and TRBJ1-3): SQTIHQWPATLVQPVGSPLSLECTVEGTSNPNLYWYRQAAGRGLQLLFYSVGIGQISSEVPQNLSASRPQDRQFILSSKKLLLSDSGFYLCAWSPRDWTFLGNTIYFGEGSWLTVV.